The entry that follows covers one T cell receptor (beta chain) sequence. The sample is drawn from a study of blood T cell repertoires in COVID-19. Study-wide background: The United States, Italy and Spain supplied acute and convalescent COVID-19 samples. Sources were T cells, B-cell-depleted T cells, or PBMCs; the material itself was cDNA or gDNA.

Germline V lookup: CDR1 MGHRA, CDR2 YSYEKL. Trimming took 0 bases from V and 10 from J, leaving 10 bases between them. The CDR3 length is 14 residues. In the authors' workflow: Researchers report that nucleated cell counts were estimated from reference gene primer amplification. TCRdb's table, derived via immunoSEQ multiplex PCR, lists solely in-frame clones and lacks some. The V and J calls and clone size are taken from that table; D and trimming were inferred from the DNA. The table lists 90,000 to 120,000 clones, approximately 69% of them singletons. The chain carries TRBV4-1 and TRBJ1-6; D is unclear. Sequences were obtained from peripheral blood. This TCR was recovered from an older man with acute or convalescent COVID-19. CDR3 region: CASSQDFKRSPLHF. In DNA form, the CDR3 reads TGCGCCAGCAGCCAAGATTTTAAGAGGTCACCCCTCCACTTT.